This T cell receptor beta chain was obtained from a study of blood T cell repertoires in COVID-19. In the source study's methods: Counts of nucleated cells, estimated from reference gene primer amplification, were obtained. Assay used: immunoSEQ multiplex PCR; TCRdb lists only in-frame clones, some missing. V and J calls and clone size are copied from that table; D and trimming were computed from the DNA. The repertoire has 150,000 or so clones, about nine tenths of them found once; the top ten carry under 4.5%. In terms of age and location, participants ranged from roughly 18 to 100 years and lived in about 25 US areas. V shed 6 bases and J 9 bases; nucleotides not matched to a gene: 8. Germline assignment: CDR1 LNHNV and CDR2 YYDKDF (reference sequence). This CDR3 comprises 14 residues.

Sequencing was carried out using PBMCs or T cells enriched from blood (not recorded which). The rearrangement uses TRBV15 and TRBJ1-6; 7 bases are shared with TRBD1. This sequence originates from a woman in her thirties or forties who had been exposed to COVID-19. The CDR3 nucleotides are TGTGCCACCAGTCCACAGGGGTTGGGTTCACCCCTCCACTTT. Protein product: CATSPQGLGSPLHF. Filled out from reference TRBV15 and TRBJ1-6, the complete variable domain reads DAMVIQNPRYQVTQFGKPVTLSCSQTLNHNVMYWYQQKSSQAPKLLFHYYDKDFNNEADTPDNFQSRRPNTSFCFLDIRSPGLGDTAMYLCATSPQGLGSPLHFGNGTRLTVT.